These 31 T cell receptor beta chains share one sample of origin, sequenced in a study of T cell changes during pregnancy in multiple sclerosis. Libraries were prepared by immunoSEQ multiplex PCR; TCRdb keeps only in-frame clonotypes and omits some of them. The sample records approximately 88,000 clones, over 90% being singletons. This specimen was peripheral blood, taken in the third trimester of pregnancy. These receptor sequences come from a female donor with multiple sclerosis, enrolled in a pregnancy study.

This clone has just one count. The gene calls are TRBV11-2 and TRBJ2-7; 7 nucleotides line up with TRBD2. Germline V CDR1 and CDR2: SGHAT, FQNNGV. J was trimmed by 4 bases and V by 1 base; bases with no gene match: 7. This CDR3 spans 15 amino acids. The CDR3 protein is CASSLGGGGQYEQYF. The CDR3 nucleotides read TGTGCCAGCAGCTTAGGGGGGGGAGGGCAGTACGAGCAGTACTTC.

The J gene is TRBJ2-3, the V gene TRBV27; TRBD2 matches 13 bases. Germline loops: CDR1 MNHEY, CDR2 SMNVEV (reference sequence). V dropped 6 bases and J dropped 2; count of bases not matched to a gene: 5. The length of the CDR3 is 16 residues. CDR3 amino acids: CASRETSGRSTDTQYF. CDR3 in DNA: TGTGCCAGCAGGGAGACTAGCGGGAGGTCCACAGATACGCAGTATTTT.

J is TRBJ2-1 and V is TRBV21-1; the DNA was not used to check the table's D call, TRBD1. TRBV21-1 is assigned pseudogene status. This CDR3 is 14 amino acids long. DNA for the CDR3: TGTGCCAGCAGCAAGGGACAGGGGGCCCATGAGCAGTTCTTC. This codes for CASSKGQGAHEQFF.

The chain employs TRBV7-9 and TRBJ2-3, with TRBD1 as a possible D gene (7 bases). Germline V CDR1 and CDR2: SEHNR, FQNEAQ (reference sequence). The CDR3 loop spans 15 amino acids. V shed 8 bases and J shed 2 bases, with 17 bases lying between them. The CDR3 sequence: CASSPRGVITDTQYF. In nucleotides, the CDR3 is TGTGCCAGCTCTCCCAGGGGGGTGATCACAGATACGCAGTATTTT.

This clone was recorded once. The rearrangement joins TRBV7-2 to TRBJ2-5; D remains ambiguous. From germline, CDR1 is SGHTA and CDR2 FQGNSA. The length of the CDR3 is 13 residues. Trimming removed 4 bases from V and 7 bases from J, with 13 bases in between. The CDR3 spells CASSSRPSGTQYF. The CDR3 DNA reads as TGTGCCAGCAGCTCTCGACCGTCGGGGACCCAGTACTTC.

The chain links TRBV19 to TRBJ2-1; the D gene is possibly TRBD2 (5 bases). The CDR3 is 15 amino acids. V was trimmed by 3 bases and J by 0 bases, leaving 9 bases between them. Per the germline V gene, CDR1 is LNHDA and CDR2 is SQIVND (reference sequence). The CDR3 nucleotides are TGTGCCAGTAGTATCGGAACTAGCTCCTACAATGAGCAGTTCTTC. It is translated as CASSIGTSSYNEQFF.

V is TRBV5-6 and J is TRBJ2-3; 11 bases fit TRBD2. CDR1 is SGHDT and CDR2 is YYEEEE in the germline V gene. The CDR3 consists of 15 residues. V lost 4 bases and J lost 6; bases outside the gene matches: 7. The CDR3 bases are TGTGCCAGCAGCCCACTAGCGGGAGTGGGTGATACGCAGTATTTT. Residues: CASSPLAGVGDTQYF.

The chain has TRBV9 and TRBJ1-4, with a possible D match to TRBD1 (5 bases). This CDR3 has 14 amino acids. Deletions cut 3 bases from V and 8 bases from J, with 14 bases between. Germline CDR1 and CDR2: SGDLS and YYNGEE. For the CDR3, the DNA is TGTGCCAGCAGCGGGGGGGGGAGCGGGGAAAAACTGTTTTTT. It yields the protein CASSGGGSGEKLFF.

V and J are TRBV11-3 and TRBJ2-1, with 8 bases matching TRBD2. Germline V gene data show CDR1 as SGHNT and CDR2 as YENEEA. Trimming removed 1 base from V and 4 bases from J; junction bases left unmatched: 9. The CDR3 sequence is 17 residues long. CDR3 protein: CASSLGPTSGRYNEQFF. The CDR3 bases are TGTGCCAGCAGCTTAGGTCCAACTAGCGGCCGATACAATGAGCAGTTCTTC.

The chain is built from TRBV18 and TRBJ2-1, with a possible D match to TRBD2 (6 bases). The CDR3 is 18 amino acids. The germline CDR1 and CDR2 sequences are KGHSH and LQKENI. V lost 3 bases to trimming and J lost 0 bases, with 18 bases between them. The CDR3 nucleotides read TGTGCCAGCTCACCTAAAAGAAGGGACTCCTCCTCCTACAATGAGCAGTTCTTC. It encodes CASSPKRRDSSSYNEQFF.

The V gene is TRBV5-1, the J gene TRBJ1-2, with D possibly being TRBD1 (5 bases). This CDR3 has 14 residues. Germline V CDR1 and CDR2: SGHRS, YFSETQ. Trimming cost V 3 bases and J 4 bases, with 13 bases left between them. The CDR3: CASSSDQGSYGYTF. The DNA for the CDR3 is TGCGCCAGCAGCTCTGATCAGGGAAGCTATGGCTACACCTTC.

Concerning this clone itself: A read error may account for a junction end that differs from germline. The rearrangement uses TRBV4-1 and TRBJ2-1, with D possibly called TRBD1 or TRBD2 (5 bases each). The CDR3 is 13 residues long. Germline V gene lookup returns CDR1 MGHRA and CDR2 YSYEKL. The CDR3 reads CASRQGETNEQFF. DNA of the CDR3: TGCGCCAGCCGCCAAGGGGAGACGAATGAGCAGTTCTTC.

Regarding this clone: Different DNA sequences within this sample yield the same CDR3. The chain carries TRBV4-1 and TRBJ2-1; no definite D call. Trimming left V 0 bases short and J 1 base short, with 7 bases between. Germline V gene data show CDR1 as MGHRA and CDR2 as YSYEKL. The CDR3 sequence is 15 residues long. The CDR3 DNA reads as TGCGCCAGCAGCCAAGATCCGTCTTCCTACAATGAGCAGTTCTTC. It yields the protein CASSQDPSSYNEQFF.

This chain connects TRBV28 to TRBJ2-2, with D possibly being TRBD1 (6 bases). V was clipped by 7 bases and J by 0 bases, with 24 bases between them. The CDR3 consists of 19 residues. Germline V gene sequence: CDR1 MDHEN, CDR2 SYDVKM. CDR3 nucleotides: TGTGCCAGCACCGAGCCGGGACAAAGACCCCAAACGAACACCGGGGAGCTGTTTTTT. Translating gives CASTEPGQRPQTNTGELFF.

This clone was found once. This chain joins TRBV7-7 and TRBJ2-5; 9 nucleotides line up with TRBD2. The germline V gene encodes CDR1 SSHAT and CDR2 FNYEAQ (reference sequence). The V and J ends lost 2 bases and 5 bases, in that order; junction bases with no gene match: 12. This CDR3 region has 17 residues. CDR3 sequence reads: CASSLFPVPSGTETQYF. The CDR3, as DNA: TGTGCCAGCAGCTTATTTCCCGTTCCTAGCGGGACGGAGACCCAGTACTTC. Using reference TRBV7-7 and TRBJ2-5 for the parts outside the CDR3, the full variable domain is GAGVSQSPRYKVTKRGQDVTLRCDPISSHATLYWYQQALGQGPEFLTYFNYEAQPDKSGLPSDRFSAERPEGSISTLTIQRTEQRDSAMYRCASSLFPVPSGTETQYFGPGTRLLVL.

This sequence joins TRBV2 and TRBJ1-2; 8 nucleotides line up with TRBD1. The CDR3 runs to 12 residues. The V gene end was trimmed by 8 bases and the J gene end by 6 bases; junction bases not matched to a gene: 5. Germline CDR1 SNHLY, CDR2 FYNNEI. CDR3 sequence reads: CASRTGLDGYTF. In DNA form, the CDR3 reads TGTGCCAGCCGGACAGGGCTGGATGGCTACACCTTC. Together with reference TRBV2 and TRBJ1-2, the CDR3 gives the full variable domain: EPEVTQTPSHQVTQMGQEVILRCVPISNHLYFYWYRQILGQKVEFLVSFYNNEISEKSEIFDDQFSVERPDGSNFTLKIRSTKLEDSAMYFCASRTGLDGYTFGSGTRLTVV.

V gene TRBV5-6 combines with J gene TRBJ2-1; TRBD2 aligns across 11 bases. V was clipped by 4 bases and J by 4 bases; unmatched bases: 4. CDR3 length: 15 amino acids. Germline CDR1 reads SGHDT; CDR2 reads YYEEEE. CDR3 sequence: CASSPTSGTYNEQFF. The DNA of the CDR3 is TGTGCCAGCAGCCCGACTAGCGGGACGTACAATGAGCAGTTCTTC.

The chain links TRBV27 to TRBJ2-3; D is unclear. Germline CDR1 reads MNHEY; CDR2 reads SMNVEV (reference sequence). The CDR3 consists of 13 residues. Trimming took 5 bases from V and 2 from J, leaving 8 bases between them. The CDR3 coding sequence is TGTGCCAGCAGTGAGCCGCCCACAGATACGCAGTATTTT. It encodes CASSEPPTDTQYF.

The chain links TRBV6-1 to TRBJ1-3; D gene uncertain. The CDR3 sequence is 17 residues long. Germline V gives CDR1 MNHNS, CDR2 SASEGT. V shed 2 bases and J shed 0 bases, with 14 bases lying between them. The CDR3, as DNA: TGTGCCAGCAGTGAATTGCAGGCCATCCCCTCTGGAAACACCATATATTTT. Translated, it gives CASSELQAIPSGNTIYF.

This sequence joins TRBV30 and TRBJ1-1; 7 bases agree with TRBD1. The germline V gene has CDR1 GTSNPN and CDR2 SVGIG (reference sequence). The ends lost 5 bases at V and 4 bases at J; junction bases unmatched: 7. The CDR3 consists of 13 residues. The CDR3 loop reads CAWCYRGGTEAFF. DNA of the CDR3: TGTGCCTGGTGCTACAGGGGTGGCACTGAAGCTTTCTTT.

The V and J genes are TRBV7-9 and TRBJ2-7; TRBD1 might be the D (6 bases). Germline V gene sequence: CDR1 SEHNR, CDR2 FQNEAQ (reference sequence). This CDR3 is built from 14 residues. V was shortened by 2 bases and J by 3 bases, with 11 bases between the two germline ends. The CDR3 protein is CASSLLTGYYEQYF. CDR3 nucleotide sequence: TGTGCCAGCAGCTTACTGACAGGATACTACGAGCAGTACTTC.

This rearrangement joins TRBV30 to TRBJ2-5, with 9 bases matching TRBD1. The CDR3 is 14 residues long. V was clipped by 2 bases and J by 3 bases; unmatched bases: 4. The germline V gene has CDR1 GTSNPN and CDR2 SVGIG (reference sequence). CDR3 sequence (DNA): TGTGCCTGGAGTTCTTGGACAGGGGAAGAGACCCAGTACTTC. This sequence encodes CAWSSWTGEETQYF.

The J gene is TRBJ1-2, the V gene TRBV19; weak D call: TRBD1 (5 bases). CDR3 length equals 11 residues. Trimming took off 7 bases at V and 4 bases at J, with 7 bases between the two ends. Germline V gives CDR1 LNHDA, CDR2 SQIVND (reference sequence). DNA for the CDR3: TGTGCCAGTATGGACACCTATGGCTACACCTTC. Protein product: CASMDTYGYTF.

This clone was counted once. The chain combines TRBV9 with TRBJ2-1; 7 bases are a match to TRBD1. Per the germline V gene, CDR1 is SGDLS and CDR2 is YYNGEE. The CDR3 spans 16 residues. Trimming took 1 base from V and 1 from J; bases not matched to a gene: 5. For the CDR3, the DNA is TGTGCCAGCAGCGTATCCGTGACAGGGTCCTACAATGAGCAGTTCTTC. It is translated as CASSVSVTGSYNEQFF.

The V gene is TRBV19, the J gene TRBJ1-1; D call uncertain. V was shortened by 6 bases and J by 0 bases, with 11 bases between the two germline ends. The CDR3 loop spans 14 amino acids. Germline CDR1 LNHDA, CDR2 SQIVND (reference sequence). The CDR3 coding sequence is TGTGCCAGTAGCATGGGCAGTTTGAACACTGAAGCTTTCTTT. It is translated as CASSMGSLNTEAFF.

The chain is built from TRBV10-2 and TRBJ2-2, with 9 bases matching TRBD2. V lost 8 bases, J lost 2 bases, and 9 bases stayed unmatched. The CDR3 has 16 residues. In germline, CDR1 is WSHSY, CDR2 SAAADI. CDR3 DNA: TGCGCCAGCGACGTAGCGGGAGTTTCTAACACCGGGGAGCTGTTTTTT. Translated: CASDVAGVSNTGELFF.

This rearrangement joins TRBV15 to TRBJ2-1; D is uncertain. The CDR3 length is 14 residues. Trimming cost V 1 base and J 4 bases, with 8 bases left between them. Per germline, CDR1 LNHNV and CDR2 YYDKDF (reference sequence). The CDR3 coding sequence is TGTGCCACCAGCAGAGTTCCGCGTTACAATGAGCAGTTCTTC. Translated, it gives CATSRVPRYNEQFF.

This rearrangement joins TRBV15 to TRBJ1-4, with 8 bases matching TRBD1. The CDR3 covers 15 residues. V lost 2 bases to trimming and J lost 8 bases; unmatched junction nucleotides: 7. CDR1 is LNHNV and CDR2 is YYDKDF in the germline V gene (reference sequence). The CDR3 is CATSRPRRTGEKLFF. CDR3 sequence (DNA): TGTGCCACCAGCAGACCCCGAAGGACAGGGGAAAAACTGTTTTTT.

The rearrangement links TRBV9 to TRBJ2-3; D uncertain. With 7 bases removed from V and 0 bases from J, the gap between germline ends came to 9 bases. The germline V gene has CDR1 SGDLS and CDR2 YYNGEE. The CDR3 consists of 13 residues. Written as DNA, the CDR3 is TGTGCCAGCGAGCAAGCTAGCACAGATACGCAGTATTTT. Translation: CASEQASTDTQYF.

The V and J genes are TRBV7-3 and TRBJ2-3, with D perhaps TRBD1 (5 bases). Per germline, CDR1 SGHTA and CDR2 FQGTGA. V was cut by 2 bases and J by 6 bases, with 12 bases left in between. The CDR3 has 14 amino acids. CDR3 DNA sequence: TGTGCCAGCAGCTTAGGGGCGGAGCCGGATACGCAGTATTTT. This encodes CASSLGAEPDTQYF.

The rearrangement uses TRBV5-1 and TRBJ2-2, with TRBD2 as a possible D gene (6 bases). V was shortened by 2 bases and J by 7 bases, with 9 bases between the two germline ends. In germline, CDR1 is SGHRS, CDR2 YFSETQ. The length of the CDR3 is 13 residues. The CDR3 nucleotides read TGCGCCAGCAGCTTTCTAGCGAGCGGGGAGCTGTTTTTT. Its translation is CASSFLASGELFF.